This is a list of T cell receptor beta chains from one sample in a study of identifying expanded T cells in peripheral blood. Only in-frame clones appear in the TCRdb table, and some are missing; sequencing was by immunoSEQ multiplex PCR. The table records under 120,000 clones, roughly 91% of them present only once. The sample taken for sequencing was blood. These receptors were obtained from a person aged 18 to 75 in good health. CDR3s include the opening cysteine and the closing phenylalanine or tryptophan. A D gene is named only where the DNA matches it firmly. Clone size, where shown, is once, few, many, or a class for clones that have expanded.

d_call	v_call	j_call	clone_size	cdr3_length	cdr3_nt	cdr3_aa
-	TRBV28	TRBJ2-5	-	16	TGTGCCAGCAGCTCCAACCGACAGCGATTACAAGAGACCCAGTACTTC	CASSSNRQRLQETQYF
-	TRBV10-3	TRBJ1-1	once	13	TGTGCCATCAGGGCCGGGGGGAACACTGAAGCTTTCTTT	CAIRAGGNTEAFF
-	TRBV7-2	TRBJ1-5	-	18	TGTGCCAGCAGCTTATCTAAAAGGGGGGGTTTTGGCAATCAGCCCCAGCATTTT	CASSLSKRGGFGNQPQHF
-	TRBV5-5	TRBJ1-3	-	15	TGTGCCAGCAGCTTGGTGGGGTATGGTGGAAACACCATATATTTT	CASSLVGYGGNTIYF
-	TRBV2	TRBJ1-1	once	14	TGTGCCAGCAGTGAAAGTCCAAAGAACACTGAAGCTTTCTTT	CASSESPKNTEAFF
TRBD2	TRBV5-1	TRBJ2-7	few	15	TGCGCCAGCAGCCTCGGGGCAGCGGGACTCTACGAGCAGTACTTC	CASSLGAAGLYEQYF
TRBD1	TRBV18	TRBJ2-1	-	15	TGTGCCAGCTCCCCGGACAGGGGGTTACACAATGAGCAGTTCTTC	CASSPDRGLHNEQFF
-	TRBV13	TRBJ1-2	-	15	TGTGCCAGCAGCTTTGGCAGGGCAATTAACTATGGCTACACCTTC	CASSFGRAINYGYTF
-	TRBV5-1	TRBJ2-3	-	13	TGCGCCAGCTATACAGGGAGCACAGATACGCAGTATTTT	CASYTGSTDTQYF
-	TRBV15	TRBJ2-7	-	16	TGTGCCACCAGCAGAAACTTCCTGGACACGCCCTACGAGCAGTACTTC	CATSRNFLDTPYEQYF
-	TRBV7-8	TRBJ1-2	-	15	TGTGCCAGCAGCTTAGCCTCTAGGGGCCTAGAGGGCTACACCTTC	CASSLASRGLEGYTF
TRBD2	TRBV7-2	TRBJ2-3	-	17	TGTGCCAGCAGCCTACCGGGACTAGCGGGGCTGGCAGATACGCAGTATTTT	CASSLPGLAGLADTQYF
-	TRBV19	TRBJ1-1	-	13	TGTGCCAGTAACCCCCAGGCGGGGATTGAAGCTTTCTTT	CASNPQAGIEAFF
-	TRBV7-9	TRBJ1-1	-	15	TGTGCCAGCAGCGAAGGGAAGGGGGGGAACACTGAAGCTTTCTTT	CASSEGKGGNTEAFF
-	TRBV7-2	TRBJ2-5	-	13	TGTGCCAGCAGCTTAGACGAAGGGGGACCCCAGTACTTC	CASSLDEGGPQYF
-	TRBV7-8	TRBJ1-2	-	14	TGTGCCAGCAGCCCACAGGGCGCCCCGGGGGGCTACACCTTC	CASSPQGAPGGYTF
-	TRBV19	TRBJ1-5	-	12	TGTGCCAGTAGTACGGGGGGACAGCCCCAGCATTTT	CASSTGGQPQHF
TRBD1	TRBV29-1	TRBJ1-1	-	13	TGCAGCCCATCCCCCGGGACAGGGGCCCAAGCTTTCTTT	CSPSPGTGAQAFF